The source of this T cell receptor (beta chain) is a study of T cells in Graves' hyperthyroidism and ophthalmopathy. This clonotype was counted many times. Its target is not known. Under 3 months was the duration of disease in ophthalmopathy patients, who also had a Clinical Activity Score of at least 3 and a NOSPECS grade of at least 4. Fresh peripheral blood, approximately 10 ml, yielded the PBMCs. This CDR3 contains 18 residues. The V gene's germline CDR1 is MDHEN and CDR2 SYDVKM. V gave up 5 bases and J gave up 2 bases, with 25 bases separating them. Study-wide points: Stable hyperthyroidism was separated from ophthalmopathy by a model based on 13 V-J features. Most expanded thyroid clonotypes above 0.001 recurred in blood.

From RNA transcripts, TCR beta CDR3 regions were amplified. First-round RT-PCR of the TCR CDR3 relied on the HTBI primer set. TCRdb itself ran the multiplex PCR reads through MiXCR, one entry per CDR3 protein. This sample has roughly 640,000 distinct CDR3 sequences, with about a sixth found just once. The V and J genes are TRBV28 and TRBJ2-7; D could derive from TRBD1 or TRBD2 (6 bases each). The sequence was obtained from a woman between 35 and 50 years old with Graves' ophthalmopathy. The sequenced material came from blood. The DNA for the CDR3 is TGTGCCAGCAGTCCGACGGCCTCTGGGGTGAGGGGGGCCTACGAGCAGTACTTC. Translation gives CASSPTASGVRGAYEQYF.